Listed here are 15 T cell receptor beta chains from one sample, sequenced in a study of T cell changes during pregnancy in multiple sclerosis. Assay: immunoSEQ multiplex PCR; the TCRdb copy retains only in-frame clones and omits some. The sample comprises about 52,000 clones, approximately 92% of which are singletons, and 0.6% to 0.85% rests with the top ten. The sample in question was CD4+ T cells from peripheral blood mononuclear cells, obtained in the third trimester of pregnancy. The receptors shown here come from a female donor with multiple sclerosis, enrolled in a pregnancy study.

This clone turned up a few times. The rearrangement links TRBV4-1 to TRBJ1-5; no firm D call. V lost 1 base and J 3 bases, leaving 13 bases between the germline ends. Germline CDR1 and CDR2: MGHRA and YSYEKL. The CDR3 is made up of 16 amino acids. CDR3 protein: CASSQAPDKFNQPQHF. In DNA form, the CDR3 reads TGCGCCAGCAGCCAAGCCCCCGACAAGTTCAATCAGCCCCAGCATTTT.

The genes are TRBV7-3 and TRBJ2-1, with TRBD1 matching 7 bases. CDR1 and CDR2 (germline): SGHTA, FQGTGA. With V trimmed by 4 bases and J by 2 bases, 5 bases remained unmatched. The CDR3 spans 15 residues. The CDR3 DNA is TGTGCCAGCAGCTCGGAAGGGGGCCCCTACAATGAGCAGTTCTTC. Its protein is CASSSEGGPYNEQFF. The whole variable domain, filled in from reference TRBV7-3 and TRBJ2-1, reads GAGVSQTPSNKVTEKGKYVELRCDPISGHTALYWYRQSLGQGPEFLIYFQGTGAADDSGLPNDRFFAVRPEGSVSTLKIQRTERGDSAVYLCASSSEGGPYNEQFFGPGTRLTVL.

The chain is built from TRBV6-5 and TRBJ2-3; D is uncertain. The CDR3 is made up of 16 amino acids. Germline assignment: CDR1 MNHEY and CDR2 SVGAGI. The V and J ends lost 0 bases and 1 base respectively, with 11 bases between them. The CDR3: CASSYSVDFGTDTQYF. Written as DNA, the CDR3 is TGTGCCAGCAGTTACTCGGTAGACTTTGGCACAGATACGCAGTATTTT.

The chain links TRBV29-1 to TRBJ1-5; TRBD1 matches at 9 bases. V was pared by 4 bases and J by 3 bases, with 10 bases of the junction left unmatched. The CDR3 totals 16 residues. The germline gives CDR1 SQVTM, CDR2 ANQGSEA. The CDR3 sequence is CSVVYSGTGNNQPQHF. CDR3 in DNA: TGCAGCGTTGTATATAGCGGGACAGGGAACAATCAGCCCCAGCATTTT.

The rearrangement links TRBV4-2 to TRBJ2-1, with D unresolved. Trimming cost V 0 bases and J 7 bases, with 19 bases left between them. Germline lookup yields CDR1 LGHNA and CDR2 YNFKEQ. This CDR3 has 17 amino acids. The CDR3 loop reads CASSQDPQASYANEQFF. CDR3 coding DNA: TGTGCCAGCAGCCAAGATCCCCAGGCTTCTTACGCGAATGAGCAGTTCTTC.

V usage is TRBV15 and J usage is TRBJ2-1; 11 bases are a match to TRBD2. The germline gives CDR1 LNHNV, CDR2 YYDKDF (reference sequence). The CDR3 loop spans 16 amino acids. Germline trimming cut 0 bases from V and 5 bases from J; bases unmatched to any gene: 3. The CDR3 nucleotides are TGTGCCACCAGCAGAGATCGACTAGCGGGAAACAATGAGCAGTTCTTC. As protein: CATSRDRLAGNNEQFF.

The CDR3 coding sequence is TGTGCCAGCACCACCCGGAACGGGGTGGGCTACACCTTC. It is translated as CASTTRNGVGYTF. The J gene is TRBJ1-2, the V gene TRBV7-2; D remains unclear. Trimming left V 7 bases short and J 8 bases short, with 17 bases between. Germline V CDR1 and CDR2: SGHTA, FQGNSA. This CDR3 contains 13 residues. The whole variable domain, remainder taken from reference TRBV7-2 and TRBJ1-2, is GAGVSQSPSNKVTEKGKDVELRCDPISGHTALYWYRQSLGQGLEFLIYFQGNSAPDKSGLPSDRFSAERTGGSVSTLTIQRTQQEDSAVYLCASTTRNGVGYTFGSGTRLTVV.

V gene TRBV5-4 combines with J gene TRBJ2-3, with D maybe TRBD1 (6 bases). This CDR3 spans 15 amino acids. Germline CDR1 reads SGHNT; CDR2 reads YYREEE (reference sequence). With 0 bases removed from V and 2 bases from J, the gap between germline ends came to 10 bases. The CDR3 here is CASSLGQGSTDTQYF. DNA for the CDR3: TGTGCCAGCAGCTTGGGGCAGGGGTCCACAGATACGCAGTATTTT.

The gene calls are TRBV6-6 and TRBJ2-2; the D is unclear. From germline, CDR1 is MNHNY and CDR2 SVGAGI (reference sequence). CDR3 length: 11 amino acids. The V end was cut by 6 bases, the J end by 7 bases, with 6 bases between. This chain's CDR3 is CASSPDGELFF. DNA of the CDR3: TGTGCCAGCAGCCCAGACGGGGAGCTGTTTTTT.

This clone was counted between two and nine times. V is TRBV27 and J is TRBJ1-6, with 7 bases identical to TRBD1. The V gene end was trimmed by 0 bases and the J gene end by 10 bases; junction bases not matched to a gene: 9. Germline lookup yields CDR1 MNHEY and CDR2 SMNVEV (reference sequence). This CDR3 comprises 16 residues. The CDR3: CASSLSRDSWRSPLHF. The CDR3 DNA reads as TGTGCCAGCAGTTTATCCCGGGACAGCTGGAGGTCACCCCTCCACTTT.

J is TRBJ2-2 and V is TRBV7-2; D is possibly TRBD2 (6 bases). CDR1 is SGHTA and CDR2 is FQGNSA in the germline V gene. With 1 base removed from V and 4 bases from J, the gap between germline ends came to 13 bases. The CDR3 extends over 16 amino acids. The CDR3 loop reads CASSLVGGVGTGELFF. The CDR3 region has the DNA TGTGCCAGCAGCTTAGTTGGCGGGGTCGGCACCGGGGAGCTGTTTTTT.

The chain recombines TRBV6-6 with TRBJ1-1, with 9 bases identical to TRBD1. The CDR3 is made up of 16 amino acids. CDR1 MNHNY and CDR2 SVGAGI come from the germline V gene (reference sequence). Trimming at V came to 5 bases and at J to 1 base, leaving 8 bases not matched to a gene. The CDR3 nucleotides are TGTGCCAGCAGTCCCACAGGGGGCCCTCCGAACACTGAAGCTTTCTTT. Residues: CASSPTGGPPNTEAFF.

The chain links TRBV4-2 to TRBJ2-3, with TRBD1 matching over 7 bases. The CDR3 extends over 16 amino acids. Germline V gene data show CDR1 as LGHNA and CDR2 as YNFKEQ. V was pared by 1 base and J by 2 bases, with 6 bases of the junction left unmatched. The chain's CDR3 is CASSQAGTAITDTQYF. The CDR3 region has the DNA TGTGCCAGCAGCCAAGCCGGGACAGCGATCACAGATACGCAGTATTTT.

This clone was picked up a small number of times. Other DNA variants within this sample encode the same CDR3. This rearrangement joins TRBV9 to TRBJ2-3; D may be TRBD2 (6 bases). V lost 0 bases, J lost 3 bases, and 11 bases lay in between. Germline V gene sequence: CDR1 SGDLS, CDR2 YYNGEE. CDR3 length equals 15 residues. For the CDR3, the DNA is TGTGCCAGCAGCGTAGTAGAAGGGAGGACAGATACGCAGTATTTT. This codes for CASSVVEGRTDTQYF.

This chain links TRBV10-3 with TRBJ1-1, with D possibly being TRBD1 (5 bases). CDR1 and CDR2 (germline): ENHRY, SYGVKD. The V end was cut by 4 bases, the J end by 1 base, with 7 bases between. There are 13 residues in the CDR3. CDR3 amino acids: CAISGQGNTEAFF. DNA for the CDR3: TGTGCCATCAGTGGGCAGGGGAACACTGAAGCTTTCTTT.